This T cell receptor (beta chain) was identified in a study of blood T cell repertoires in COVID-19. At the level of the study: There were acute and convalescent COVID-19 samples, and they came from the United States, Italy and Spain. Nucleic acid was either cDNA or gDNA, and it came from T cells, B-cell-depleted T cells, or PBMCs.

Per the original data handling: It was from reference gene primer amplification that nucleated cell counts were estimated. Sequencing used immunoSEQ multiplex PCR; TCRdb keeps in-frame clones, though not all of them. D and trimming come from the DNA, and the V and J calls and clone size come from that table. The sample lists about 26,000 clones, roughly 71% occurring once. This clone was detected a few times. J was trimmed by 0 bases and V by 3 bases; bases with no gene match: 8. The CDR3 length is 16 residues. Germline V gene lookup returns CDR1 KGHSH and CDR2 LQKENI. Input material: peripheral blood. The TCR originated in a man at least 80 years old with active or convalescent COVID-19. The chain links TRBV18 to TRBJ2-7; TRBD2 agrees at 7 bases. Written as DNA, the CDR3 is TGTGCCAGCTCACCCTCCGGGGCGGGAGTCTCCTACGAGCAGTACTTC. Encoded protein: CASSPSGAGVSYEQYF.